The 15 T cell receptor beta chains given below trace back to one sample, sequenced in a study of T cell responses to AZD1222 COVID-19 vaccine. This table comes from immunoSEQ multiplex PCR, and its TCRdb copy is limited to in-frame clones, with some not included. The sample consists of tens of thousands of clones, approximately 79% of them appearing once. The sample was peripheral blood, taken on day 0 of MenACWY control vaccination. Receptors were obtained from an adult in good health.

The chain links TRBV11-2 to TRBJ2-2; no definite D call. Trimming shortened V by 4 bases and J by 10 bases, and 19 bases separated the two germline ends. Germline V gene data show CDR1 as SGHAT and CDR2 as FQNNGV. The CDR3 length is 15 residues. This CDR3 is CASSSGPILPTELFF. The CDR3 bases are TGTGCCAGCAGCTCCGGACCGATATTACCGACGGAGCTGTTTTTT.

The DNA for the CDR3 is TGTGCCAGCAGTTTATGCCCCCGACAGGAGGGGGGCGAGCAGTACTTC. It translates to CASSLCPRQEGGEQYF. This chain joins TRBV28 and TRBJ2-7, with D perhaps being TRBD1 or TRBD2 (6 bases each). Germline V gives CDR1 MDHEN, CDR2 SYDVKM. The CDR3 is 16 amino acids. The germline V and J ends were trimmed by 0 bases and 6 bases, with 18 bases remaining between them. Filled out from reference TRBV28 and TRBJ2-7, the complete variable domain reads DVKVTQSSRYLVKRTGEKVFLECVQDMDHENMFWYRQDPGLGLRLIYFSYDVKMKEKGDIPEGYSVSREKKERFSLILESASTNQTSMYLCASSLCPRQEGGEQYFGPGTRLTVT.

This chain links TRBV5-1 with TRBJ2-7, with TRBD2 as a possible D gene (5 bases). V dropped 4 bases and J dropped 3 bases, with 8 bases sitting between them. Germline values: CDR1 SGHRS, CDR2 YFSETQ. The CDR3 consists of 12 residues. The CDR3 is CASSGEGYEQYF. The DNA of the CDR3 is TGCGCCAGCAGCGGCGAGGGCTACGAGCAGTACTTC.

The rearrangement links TRBV2 to TRBJ1-2; TRBD1 matches 9 bases. This CDR3 has 12 amino acids. CDR1 and CDR2 from the germline V gene are SNHLY and FYNNEI. Trimming took 3 bases from V and 7 from J; bases not matched to a gene: 0. The CDR3: CASSEDRGGYTF. As DNA, the CDR3 is TGTGCCAGCAGTGAGGACAGGGGTGGCTACACCTTC.

This clone has only a few counts. The V and J genes are TRBV7-9 and TRBJ2-2, with D unclear. CDR1 is SEHNR, CDR2 FQNEAQ, per germline (reference sequence). The CDR3 length is 13 residues. Deletions cut 1 base from V and 7 bases from J, with 7 bases between. The CDR3 region is CASSLEWVGELFF. In DNA, the CDR3 is TGTGCCAGCAGCTTAGAATGGGTCGGGGAGCTGTTTTTT.

The chain joins TRBV19 to TRBJ1-5, with D unclear. Trimming cost V 4 bases and J 1 base, with 5 bases left between them. CDR3 size: 13 residues. Looked up from germline, CDR1 is LNHDA and CDR2 is SQIVND (reference sequence). The CDR3 protein is CASSTQSNQPQHF. CDR3 DNA: TGTGCCAGTAGTACACAGAGCAATCAGCCCCAGCATTTT.

V gene TRBV6-5 combines with J gene TRBJ1-5; D uncertain. Looked up from germline, CDR1 is MNHEY and CDR2 is SVGAGI. The ends were cut back, 9 bases at V and 0 bases at J, with 12 bases in the middle. The CDR3 runs to 14 residues. The CDR3 protein is CASIPHYSNQPQHF. In DNA, the CDR3 is TGTGCCAGTATCCCGCATTATAGCAATCAGCCCCAGCATTTT.

The chain is built from TRBV7-9 and TRBJ1-4, with TRBD1 identical over 9 bases. Germline V CDR1 and CDR2: SEHNR, FQNEAQ (reference sequence). The CDR3 spans 13 residues. V gave up 5 bases and J gave up 7 bases; unmatched junction bases: 2. The CDR3 DNA sequence: TGTGCCAGCAGCGGACAGGGGTCTGAAAAACTGTTTTTT. Its protein product is CASSGQGSEKLFF.

The chain combines TRBV6-5 with TRBJ1-4; D might be TRBD1 (5 bases). Germline CDR1 reads MNHEY; CDR2 reads SVGAGI. V was cut by 6 bases and J by 8 bases, with 19 bases left in between. The length of the CDR3 is 15 residues. The DNA for the CDR3 is TGTGCCAGCAGACGAGCAGGGCCCGGCGGAGAAAAACTGTTTTTT. This codes for CASRRAGPGGEKLFF.

This clone appeared once. J is TRBJ1-6 and V is TRBV5-4; D gene uncertain. The CDR3 extends over 15 amino acids. Trimming left V 0 bases short and J 6 bases short, with 10 bases between. The germline CDR1 and CDR2 sequences are SGHNT and YYREEE (reference sequence). CDR3 loop: CASSLAGVSNSPLHF. The CDR3 region has the DNA TGTGCCAGCAGCTTGGCCGGGGTCTCTAATTCACCCCTCCACTTT.

The V gene is TRBV2, the J gene TRBJ2-7; 11 nucleotides align to TRBD2. The CDR3 is 13 amino acids. V lost 7 bases and J lost 2; bases outside the gene matches: 1. CDR1 and CDR2 (germline): SNHLY, FYNNEI. CDR3 sequence: CASNSGRAYEQYF. The CDR3 coding sequence is TGTGCCAGCAATAGCGGGAGGGCCTACGAGCAGTACTTC.

This rearrangement joins TRBV11-2 to TRBJ1-3, with 7 bases lining up with TRBD1. The germline CDR1 and CDR2 sequences are SGHAT and FQNNGV. Germline trimming cut 6 bases from V and 7 bases from J; bases unmatched to any gene: 18. This CDR3 contains 17 residues. CDR3 sequence: CASRRGQPPQKGNTIYF. The CDR3 DNA follows: TGTGCCAGCAGACGGGGACAGCCGCCTCAGAAAGGGAACACCATATATTTT. The full variable domain, in which reference TRBV11-2 and TRBJ1-3 provide the parts outside the CDR3, is EAGVAQSPRYKIIEKRQSVAFWCNPISGHATLYWYQQILGQGPKLLIQFQNNGVVDDSQLPKDRFSAERLKGVDSTLKIQPAKLEDSAVYLCASRRGQPPQKGNTIYFGEGSWLTVV.

The chain joins TRBV2 to TRBJ1-5, with 12 bases that match TRBD1. This CDR3 spans 14 amino acids. Germline CDR1 and CDR2: SNHLY and FYNNEI. Germline trimming cut 8 bases from V and 6 bases from J; bases unmatched to any gene: 5. CDR3 sequence reads: CASAGQGAVQPQHF. The CDR3 DNA follows: TGTGCCAGCGCGGGACAGGGGGCGGTTCAGCCCCAGCATTTT. Full variable domain (missing parts from reference TRBV2 and TRBJ1-5): EPEVTQTPSHQVTQMGQEVILRCVPISNHLYFYWYRQILGQKVEFLVSFYNNEISEKSEIFDDQFSVERPDGSNFTLKIRSTKLEDSAMYFCASAGQGAVQPQHFGDGTRLSIL.

V and J are TRBV9 and TRBJ1-1; TRBD1 agrees at 10 bases. Germline lookup yields CDR1 SGDLS and CDR2 YYNGEE. Trimming at V came to 3 bases and at J to 6 bases, leaving 5 bases not matched to a gene. The CDR3 length is 14 residues. The CDR3 protein is CASSGPGTGAEAFF. The CDR3 DNA reads TGTGCCAGCAGCGGCCCCGGGACAGGGGCTGAAGCTTTCTTT.

The V and J genes are TRBV2 and TRBJ1-2, with a weak D call TRBD1 (5 bases). The CDR3 is 12 residues long. V was cut by 5 bases and J by 5 bases, with 9 bases left in between. Germline CDR1 SNHLY, CDR2 FYNNEI. The DNA for the CDR3 is TGTGCCAGCAGTTGGGACGTATATGGCTACACCTTC. Translated, it gives CASSWDVYGYTF.